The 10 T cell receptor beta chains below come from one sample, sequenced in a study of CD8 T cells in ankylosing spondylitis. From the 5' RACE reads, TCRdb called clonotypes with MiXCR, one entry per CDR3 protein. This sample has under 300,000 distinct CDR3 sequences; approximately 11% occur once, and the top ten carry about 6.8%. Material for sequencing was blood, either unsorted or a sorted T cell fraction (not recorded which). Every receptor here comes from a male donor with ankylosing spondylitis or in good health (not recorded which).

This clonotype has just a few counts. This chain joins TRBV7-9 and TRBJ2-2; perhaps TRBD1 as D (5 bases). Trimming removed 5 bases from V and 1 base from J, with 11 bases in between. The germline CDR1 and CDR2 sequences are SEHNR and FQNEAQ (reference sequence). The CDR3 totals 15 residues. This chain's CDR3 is CASSPDRWNTGELFF. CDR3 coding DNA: TGTGCCAGCAGCCCCGACAGATGGAACACCGGGGAGCTGTTTTTT.

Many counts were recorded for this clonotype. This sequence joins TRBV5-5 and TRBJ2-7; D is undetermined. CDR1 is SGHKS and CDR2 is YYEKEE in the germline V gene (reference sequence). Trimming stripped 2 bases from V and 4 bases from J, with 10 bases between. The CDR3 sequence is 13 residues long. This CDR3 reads CASSLNDLYEQYF. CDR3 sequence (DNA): TGTGCCAGCAGCTTAAATGACTTATACGAGCAGTACTTC.

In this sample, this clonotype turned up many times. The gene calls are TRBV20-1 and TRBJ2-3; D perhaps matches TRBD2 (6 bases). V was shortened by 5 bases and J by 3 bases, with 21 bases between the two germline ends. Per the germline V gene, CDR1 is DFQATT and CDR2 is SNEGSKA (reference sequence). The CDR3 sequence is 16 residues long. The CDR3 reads CSARNRAGAGTDTQYF. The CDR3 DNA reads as TGCAGTGCTCGGAACCGAGCGGGCGCGGGTACAGATACGCAGTATTTT.

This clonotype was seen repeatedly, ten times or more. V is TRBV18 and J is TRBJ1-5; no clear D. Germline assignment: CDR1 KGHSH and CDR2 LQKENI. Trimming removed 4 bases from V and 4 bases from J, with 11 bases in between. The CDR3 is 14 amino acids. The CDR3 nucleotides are TGTGCCAGCTCACGCGACGGTGGAAATCAGCCCCAGCATTTT. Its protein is CASSRDGGNQPQHF.

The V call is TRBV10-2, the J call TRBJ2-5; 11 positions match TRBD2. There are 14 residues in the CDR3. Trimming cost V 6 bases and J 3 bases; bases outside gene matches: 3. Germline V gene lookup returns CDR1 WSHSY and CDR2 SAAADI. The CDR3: CASRETSGEETQYF. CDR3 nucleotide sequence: TGCGCCAGCAGGGAGACTAGCGGGGAAGAGACCCAGTACTTC.

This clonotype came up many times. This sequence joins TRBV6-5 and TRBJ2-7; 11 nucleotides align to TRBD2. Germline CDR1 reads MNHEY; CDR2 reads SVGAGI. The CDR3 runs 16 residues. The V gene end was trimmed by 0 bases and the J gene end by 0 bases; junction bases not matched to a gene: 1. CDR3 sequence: CASSYSGLAASYEQYF. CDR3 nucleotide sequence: TGTGCCAGCAGTTACTCGGGACTAGCGGCCTCCTACGAGCAGTACTTC.

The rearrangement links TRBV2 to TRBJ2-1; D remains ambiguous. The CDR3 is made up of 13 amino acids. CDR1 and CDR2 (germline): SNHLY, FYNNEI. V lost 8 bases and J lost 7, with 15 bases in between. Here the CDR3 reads CASLETPPNEQFF. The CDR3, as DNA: TGTGCCAGCCTTGAGACTCCCCCGAATGAGCAGTTCTTC.

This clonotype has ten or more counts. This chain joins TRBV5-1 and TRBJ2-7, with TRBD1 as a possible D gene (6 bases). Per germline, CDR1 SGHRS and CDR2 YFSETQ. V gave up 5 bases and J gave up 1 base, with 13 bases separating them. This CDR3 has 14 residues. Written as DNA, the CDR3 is TGCGCCAGCAGACCCGGGACAAATTCCTACGAGCAGTACTTC. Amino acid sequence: CASRPGTNSYEQYF.

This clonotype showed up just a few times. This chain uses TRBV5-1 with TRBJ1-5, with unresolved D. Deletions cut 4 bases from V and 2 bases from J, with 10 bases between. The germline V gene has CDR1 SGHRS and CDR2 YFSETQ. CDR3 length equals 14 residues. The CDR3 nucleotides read TGCGCCAGCAGCACCTCCGGGGGCAATCAGCCCCAGCATTTT. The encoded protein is CASSTSGGNQPQHF.

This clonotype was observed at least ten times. CDR3 region: CASSPHGDHEQYF. CDR3 DNA: TGTGCCAGCAGCCCCCATGGGGACCACGAGCAGTACTTC. The rearrangement links TRBV12-3 or TRBV12-4 to TRBJ2-7; D may match TRBD1 or TRBD2 (5 bases each). The CDR3 spans 13 residues. V shed 6 bases and J shed 5 bases, with 14 bases lying between them.